Here is one TCR beta chain with its context. Its antigen is unknown. No base-level quality is on record; no much larger clone is a single base apart. The trial excluded patients who had a history of autoimmune disease or who were on systemic immunosuppression. Peripheral blood for TCR sequencing was collected from all dose cohorts at baseline, on cycle 4 day 1, and on cycle 7 day 1. Samples were obtained from an open-label, multicenter, first-in-human phase I dose-escalation trial of ivuxolimab. Adults with locally advanced or metastatic head and neck squamous cell, hepatocellular, melanoma or renal cell carcinoma were enrolled in the trial. Before TCR sequencing, CD4+ T cells and CD8+ T cells from peripheral blood were sorted into separate populations. For sequencing of the TCRbeta CDR3 region, genomic DNA was extracted from the sorted cells. The immunoSEQ Assay was used for sequencing of TCRbeta CDR3 regions. TCRdb obtained this table from immuneACCESS and retained in-frame rearrangements with V and J assigned. These tables miss some clones; where compared with another copy, unresolved V genes account for less than half of the shortfall, and the remainder is unexplained. This sample lists fewer than 30,000 clones; about 90% were detected once. More than 9% of the sample is held by the ten biggest clonotypes.

This specimen belongs to a study of OX40 agonist ivuxolimab in advanced cancers. In the study overall: Ivuxolimab, which targeted the costimulatory receptor OX40 (CD134), was an agonistic, fully human IgG2 monoclonal antibody. The purpose of peripheral TCRbeta sequencing was to test whether ivuxolimab changed TCR sequence diversity and led to clonal T-cell expansion. In the dose-escalation cohort, 82.7% of patients were male, and the mean age was about 55 years, with a range of 23 to 79. Partial responses occurred in three dose-escalation patients: two with cutaneous melanoma and one with hepatocellular carcinoma. Prior anti-PD-1, anti-PD-L1 or anti-CTLA-4 therapy was permitted, and 40% of dose-escalation patients had received checkpoint inhibitors. Intravenous ivuxolimab was administered to patients every 2 weeks at six dose levels: 0.01, 0.1, 0.3, 1.5, 3 and 10 mg/kg. The paper covers the monotherapy dose-escalation part of the phase I ivuxolimab trial, which included N of about 56 patients. Of the approximately 54 dose-escalation patients, hepatocellular carcinoma was present in around 20, melanoma in approximately 15, renal cell carcinoma in 9 and head and neck cancer in 9.

CDR1 MNHNS and CDR2 SASEGT were looked up in the germline V gene. Cut back by 7 bases and 8 bases, the V and J ends lie 17 bases apart. The CDR3 contains 13 residues, cysteine and phenylalanine counted. Kept here is only the CDR3 DNA, which spans 39 bases and is read in frame from base 1. Results and caveats for the whole study, not just this receptor: At doses of 0.1 to 3.0 mg/kg, clonal expansion of both CD4+ and CD8+ blood T cells was observed from baseline to week 6. Low levels of normalized T-cell clonal expansion were also seen in some nonresponding patients. After ivuxolimab, more expanded clones were found on average in CD8+ T cells than in CD4+ T cells. The antigen specificity of the clonally expanded peripheral T cells was not determined. In the 0.1-3.0 mg/kg groups, partial responders had among the lowest normalized peripheral clonal expansion, particularly in CD8+ T cells.

The clonotype originates from an adult with an advanced solid tumor such as melanoma, head and neck, liver or kidney cancer. The material sequenced was CD4+ or CD8+ T cells sorted from blood, taken in a trial of the OX40 agonist ivuxolimab. The rearrangement combines TRBV6-1 with TRBJ1-2; no D segment can be confidently identified. In nucleotides, the sequence is TGTGCCAGCACCTTAGACAAGGCCCGCGGCTACACCTTC. Its product reads: CASTLDKARGYTF.